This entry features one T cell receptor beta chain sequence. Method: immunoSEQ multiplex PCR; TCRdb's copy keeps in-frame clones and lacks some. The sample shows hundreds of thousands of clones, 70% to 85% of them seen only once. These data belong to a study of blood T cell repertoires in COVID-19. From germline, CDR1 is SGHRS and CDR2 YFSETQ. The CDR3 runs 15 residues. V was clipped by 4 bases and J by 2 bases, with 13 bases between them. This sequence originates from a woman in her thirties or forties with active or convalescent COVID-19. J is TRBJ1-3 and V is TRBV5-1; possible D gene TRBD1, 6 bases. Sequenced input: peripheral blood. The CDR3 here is CASSVQGVTGNTIYF. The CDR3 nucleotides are TGCGCCAGCAGCGTACAGGGAGTCACTGGAAACACCATATATTTT.